Below are 13 T cell receptor beta chains sequenced from a single sample in a study of glioma-infiltrating T cells. Using RNA template, CDR3s of TCR alpha and beta were amplified with iRepertoire arm-PCR. TCRdb redid the calling of the multiplex PCR reads with MiXCR, one entry per CDR3 protein. This sample has about 380,000 distinct CDR3 sequences, with about 40% found just once. The sample consisted of glioma tissue, nonneoplastic brain tissue, or PBMCs (not recorded which). Every receptor here comes from a human donor with low-grade glioma or glioblastoma, undergoing nonglioma brain surgery, or in good health (not recorded which).

For this clonotype: A much larger clone lies a single base off, so this may be a read error. This CDR3 fails to terminate in the conserved phenylalanine or tryptophan, so it likely reflects a read error. V usage is TRBV27 and J usage is TRBJ2-1; 9 bases are shared with TRBD1. There are 15 residues in the CDR3. Germline lookup yields CDR1 MNHEY and CDR2 SMNVEV (reference sequence). Trimming removed 2 bases from V and 6 bases from J; junction bases left unmatched: 5. The CDR3 loop reads CASSLGTGFPNEQFL. Here the CDR3 DNA reads TGTGCCAGCAGTTTAGGGACAGGGTTCCCCAATGAGCAGTTCCTC.

The V gene is TRBV4-1, the J gene TRBJ1-6, with a weak D call TRBD1 (5 bases). CDR1 and CDR2 from the germline V gene are MGHRA and YSYEKL. Trimming removed 0 bases at V and 4 bases at J, with 13 bases between. CDR3 length equals 17 residues. CDR3 DNA sequence: TGCGCCAGCAGCCAAGAACCCATGGGGGTGTATAATTCACCCCTCCACTTT. It yields the protein CASSQEPMGVYNSPLHF.

Worth noting for this clonotype: A much bigger clone sits one base away, suggesting this may be a read error. V gene TRBV7-9 combines with J gene TRBJ1-1; D is unresolved. CDR3 size: 13 residues. Germline V CDR1 and CDR2: SEHNR, FQNEAQ (reference sequence). Here the CDR3 reads CASSSRKNTEAYF. CDR3 in DNA: TGTGCCAGCAGCTCCCGGAAGAACACTGAAGCTTACTTT.

As concerns this clonotype: A much larger clone sits a single nucleotide away, making a read error possible. The chain couples TRBV6-6 to TRBJ1-6, with D possibly being TRBD1 (6 bases). Germline V gene data show CDR1 as MNHNY and CDR2 as SVGAGI (reference sequence). CDR3 length: 15 residues. This CDR3 reads CASIYSGVYNSPLHF. In nucleotides, the CDR3 is TGTGCCAGCATTTACTCAGGGGTTTACAATTCACCCCTCCACTTT.

This clonotype occurred a few times. The genes are TRBV7-2 and TRBJ1-3; the D gene is possibly TRBD1 (5 bases). Trimming stripped 9 bases from V and 1 base from J, with 13 bases between. Germline V CDR1 and CDR2: SGHTA, FQGNSA. The CDR3 is 14 amino acids. CDR3 sequence reads: CASPSGGSGNTIYF. The CDR3 nucleotides read TGTGCCAGTCCGAGCGGGGGGTCTGGAAACACCATATATTTT.

On this clonotype itself: The CDR3 does not close with the conserved phenylalanine or tryptophan, likely indicating a read error. J is TRBJ2-7 and V is TRBV4-1, with 14 bases identical to TRBD2. The CDR3 covers 16 residues. The J segment lost 2 bases and the V segment lost 1 base, leaving 1 base of the junction unmatched. In germline, CDR1 is MGHRA, CDR2 YSYEKL. The CDR3 sequence is CASSQAGLAGAYEQYS. CDR3 coding DNA: TGCGCCAGCAGCCAAGCGGGACTAGCGGGGGCCTACGAGCAGTACTCC.

On this clonotype: At one end the junction does not follow the germline gene, possibly because of a read error. J is TRBJ2-7 and V is TRBV7-3; D might be TRBD2 (6 bases). The CDR3 loop spans 17 amino acids. Germline loops: CDR1 SGHTA, CDR2 FQGTGA. The CDR3 loop is CASSQGRSGLLAYEQYF. The CDR3 DNA is TGCGCCAGCAGCCAAGGGAGATCGGGACTGTTGGCCTACGAGCAGTACTTC.

V is TRBV6-2 or TRBV6-3 and J is TRBJ2-2, with TRBD1 matching over 7 bases. The CDR3 loop spans 16 amino acids. From germline, CDR1 is MNHEY and CDR2 SVGEGT. V lost 6 bases, J lost 3 bases, and 10 bases stayed unmatched. In nucleotides, the CDR3 is TGTGCCAGCAGCTCCTCCAGGGGGATCTACACCGGGGAGCTGTTTTTT. It is translated as CASSSSRGIYTGELFF.

The chain joins TRBV6-1 to TRBJ2-6; D possibly corresponds to TRBD1 (5 bases). CDR3 length: 18 amino acids. Trimming took off 6 bases at V and 0 bases at J, with 18 bases between the two ends. Germline V gene sequence: CDR1 MNHNS, CDR2 SASEGT. The CDR3 DNA reads TGTGCCAGCAGCTTGACAGATAGATTAAGCTCTGGGGCCAACGTCCTGACTTTC. Amino acids: CASSLTDRLSSGANVLTF.

The chain has TRBV29-1 and TRBJ1-1; D perhaps matches TRBD1 (6 bases). The CDR3 contains 14 residues. The germline V gene encodes CDR1 SQVTM and CDR2 ANQGSEA. Trimming removed 3 bases at V and 4 bases at J, with 15 bases between. CDR3 protein: CSVEPGTKLTEAFF. The CDR3, as DNA: TGCAGCGTTGAGCCCGGGACAAAGCTCACTGAAGCTTTCTTT.

The sample holds a few counts of this clonotype. This chain joins TRBV15 and TRBJ2-1; TRBD2 agrees at 7 bases. This CDR3 has 14 amino acids. V dropped 1 base and J dropped 8; count of bases not matched to a gene: 5. Germline CDR1 is LNHNV and CDR2 is YYDKDF (reference sequence). CDR3 sequence (DNA): TGTGCCACCAGCAGAGGGGCGGGAGTCCATGAGCAGTTCTTC. This encodes CATSRGAGVHEQFF.

With respect to this clonotype: The junction departs from germline at one end; a sequencing error may be responsible. The gene calls are TRBV6-5 and TRBJ1-6; D possibly corresponds to TRBD1 (5 bases). The CDR3 runs 14 residues. Germline V gene lookup returns CDR1 MNHEY and CDR2 SVGAGI. CDR3 nucleotide sequence: TGTGCCAGCACCCCGGGGCGCACAAATTCACCCCTCCGCTTT. Translating it yields CASTPGRTNSPLRF.

The chain couples TRBV27 to TRBJ2-2; D is undetermined. The germline V gene encodes CDR1 MNHEY and CDR2 SMNVEV (reference sequence). Trimming removed 2 bases at V and 9 bases at J, with 19 bases between. The CDR3 loop spans 16 amino acids. CDR3 DNA sequence: TGTGCCAGCAGTTTAATAGGGTTTGGGAATACCTGGGAGCTGTTTTTT. Its protein is CASSLIGFGNTWELFF.